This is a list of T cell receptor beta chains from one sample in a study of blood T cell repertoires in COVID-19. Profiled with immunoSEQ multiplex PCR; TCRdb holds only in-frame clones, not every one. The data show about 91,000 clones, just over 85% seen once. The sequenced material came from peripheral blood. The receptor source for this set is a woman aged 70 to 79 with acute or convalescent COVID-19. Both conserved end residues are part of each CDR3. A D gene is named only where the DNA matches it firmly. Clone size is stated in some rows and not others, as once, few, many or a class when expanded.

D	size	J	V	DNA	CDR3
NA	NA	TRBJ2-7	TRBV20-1	TGCAGTGCCCGATCGGGGTTCGAGCAGTACTTC	CSARSGFEQYF
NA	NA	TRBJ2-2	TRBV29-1	TGCAGCGTTGAAGTCAGGATGAACACCGGGGAGCTGTTTTTT	CSVEVRMNTGELFF
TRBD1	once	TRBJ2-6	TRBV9	TGTGCCAGCAGTCGACAGGGGGCTGGGGCCAACGTCCTGACTTTC	CASSRQGAGANVLTF
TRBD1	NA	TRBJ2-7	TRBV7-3	TGTGCCAGCAGCTTATCCGGGACAGGGTCTTACGAGCAGTACTTC	CASSLSGTGSYEQYF
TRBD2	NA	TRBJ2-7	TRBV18	TGTGCCAGCTCACGTAGCGGGGGGCCCTACGAGCAGTACTTC	CASSRSGGPYEQYF
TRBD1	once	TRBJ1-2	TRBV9	TGTGCCAGCAGCGTAGATCCGGGACAGCCTTATGGCTACACCTTC	CASSVDPGQPYGYTF
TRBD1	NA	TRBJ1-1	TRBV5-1	TGCGCCAGCAGGGGACAGCTTGAAGCTTTCTTT	CASRGQLEAFF
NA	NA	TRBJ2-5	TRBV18	TGTGCCAGCTCGCCGGGGGTCGAAGAGACCCAGTACTTC	CASSPGVEETQYF
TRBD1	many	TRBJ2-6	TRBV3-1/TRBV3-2	TGTGCCAGCAGCCAAGGGACAGGGGGGGCCAACGTCCTGACTTTC	CASSQGTGGANVLTF
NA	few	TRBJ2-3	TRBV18	TGTGCCAGCTCACTGACTAGCACAGATACGCAGTATTTT	CASSLTSTDTQYF
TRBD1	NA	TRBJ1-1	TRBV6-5	TGTGCCAGCAGTTACCTAATACTCAGGGGGCGGACTGAAGCTTTCTTT	CASSYLILRGRTEAFF
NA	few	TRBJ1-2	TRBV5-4	TGTGCCAGCAGTCGTGACTTCTATGGCTACACCTTC	CASSRDFYGYTF
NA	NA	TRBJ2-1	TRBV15	TGTGCCACCAGCAGAGGGACTGGGAGCTCCTACAATGAGCAGTTCTTC	CATSRGTGSSYNEQFF
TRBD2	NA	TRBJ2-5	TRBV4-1	TGCGCCAGCAGCCAAAGCGGGAGGCCCCAAGAGACCCAGTACTTC	CASSQSGRPQETQYF
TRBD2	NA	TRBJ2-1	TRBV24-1	TGTGCCACCAGTGACTCGACTAGCGAATCCTACAATGAGCAGTTCTTC	CATSDSTSESYNEQFF
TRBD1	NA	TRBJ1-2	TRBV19	TGTGCCAGTACCGGGACAGGGGTAGTCTATGGCTACACCTTC	CASTGTGVVYGYTF
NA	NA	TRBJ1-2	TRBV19	TGTGCCAGTAGTATTTTTAAGGGGTTGTTCTATGGCTACACCTTC	CASSIFKGLFYGYTF
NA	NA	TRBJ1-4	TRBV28	TGTGCCAGCAGTACCCCGGGACATTCTGAAAAACTGTTTTTT	CASSTPGHSEKLFF
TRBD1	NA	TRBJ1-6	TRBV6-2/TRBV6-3	TGTGCCAGCAGTCGCATCGGACAGGGGGATTCACCCCTCCACTTT	CASSRIGQGDSPLHF
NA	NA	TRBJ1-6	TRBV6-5	TGTGCCAGCAGTTTGGACAGAGCGGATAATTCACCCCTCCACTTT	CASSLDRADNSPLHF
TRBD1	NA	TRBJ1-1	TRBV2	TGTGCCAGCAGCGACAGGGGTTTCACTGAAGCTTTCTTT	CASSDRGFTEAFF
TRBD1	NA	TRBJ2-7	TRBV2	TGTGCCAGCAGCATGGGACAGGGGGGTCTCGAGCAGTACTTC	CASSMGQGGLEQYF
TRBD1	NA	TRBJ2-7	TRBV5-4	TGTGCCAGCACCACCGGACAGGACTACGAGCAGTACTTC	CASTTGQDYEQYF
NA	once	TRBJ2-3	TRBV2	TGTGCCAGCAGTCGAGCGGTAATAGCGGATACGACGCAGTATTTT	CASSRAVIADTTQYF
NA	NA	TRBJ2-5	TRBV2	TGTGCCAGCAGCCTACAGGGAGTGGAGACCCAGTACTTC	CASSLQGVETQYF
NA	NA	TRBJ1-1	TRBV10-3	TGTGCCATCAGAGACAGTGGACCGAACACTGAAGCTTTCTTT	CAIRDSGPNTEAFF
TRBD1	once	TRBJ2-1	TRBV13	TGTGCCAGCAGGACCGGGACAGAGGTCCGTGATGAGCAGTTCTTC	CASRTGTEVRDEQFF
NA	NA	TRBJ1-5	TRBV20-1	TGCAGTGCTTCACAGGAGCCCCAGCATTTT	CSASQEPQHF
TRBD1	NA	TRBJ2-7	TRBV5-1	TGCGCCAGCAGCCCGACAGGGCGCGAGCAGTACTTC	CASSPTGREQYF
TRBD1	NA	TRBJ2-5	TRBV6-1	TGTGCCAGCAGTGATATAGGGGGCGAGACCCAGTACTTC	CASSDIGGETQYF
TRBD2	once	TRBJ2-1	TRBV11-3	TGTGCCAGCAGCCCCCGGGAGGGTTGGAATGAGCAGTTCTTC	CASSPREGWNEQFF
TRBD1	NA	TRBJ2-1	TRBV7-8	TGTGCCAGCAGCCTAGGACAGGGGACCTACAATGAGCAGTTCTTC	CASSLGQGTYNEQFF
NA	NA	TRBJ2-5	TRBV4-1	TGCGCCAGCAGCCAAGAACGGGGACTGGAGGGGGAGACCCAGTACTTC	CASSQERGLEGETQYF
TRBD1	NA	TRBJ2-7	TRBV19	TGTGCCAGTAGTCTCCGGGACAGGGGGCTCTACGAGCAGTACTTC	CASSLRDRGLYEQYF
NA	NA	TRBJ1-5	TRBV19	TGTGCCAGTAGTATAGGGGTTCAGGGTAGCAATCAGCCCCAGCATTTT	CASSIGVQGSNQPQHF
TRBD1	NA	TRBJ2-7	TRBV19	TGTGCCAGTAGTATTGGACAGGGAGGCTACGAGCAGTACTTC	CASSIGQGGYEQYF